Presented here are 16 T cell receptor beta chains from one specimen sequenced in a study of blood T cells in healthy people across ages. Sample-barcoded 5' priming and a J-beta primer mix drove a second PCR of roughly 7 to 11 cycles. A single record per CDR3 protein comes from TCRdb applying MiXCR to the 5' RACE reads. The profile shows approximately 1.5 million distinct CDR3 sequences, approximately 32% of them singletons. Sequenced material: blood. Receptors were obtained from a woman younger than 45 in good health.

This clonotype occurred a few times. The chain joins TRBV6-1 to TRBJ1-4, with 8 bases aligning to TRBD1. Looked up from germline, CDR1 is MNHNS and CDR2 is SASEGT. This CDR3 has 15 residues. J gave up 3 bases and V 7 bases, and 7 bases lay outside the gene matches. The CDR3: CASTLETGANEKLFF. As DNA, the CDR3 is TGTGCCAGCACCCTAGAGACAGGGGCTAATGAAAAACTGTTTTTT.

The gene calls are TRBV5-1 and TRBJ2-1; TRBD1 is a possible D gene (6 bases). The CDR3 spans 15 residues. CDR1 SGHRS and CDR2 YFSETQ come from the germline V gene. The V gene lost 3 bases and the J gene lost 3 bases, with 13 bases spanning the gap. The CDR3 nucleotides read TGCGCCAGCAGCTCACAGGGTATCGACTACAATGAGCAGTTCTTC. It translates to CASSSQGIDYNEQFF.

The chain has TRBV6-1 and TRBJ2-2; D is undetermined. CDR1 and CDR2 (germline): MNHNS, SASEGT. The CDR3 sequence is 13 residues long. Trimming pared 2 bases from V and 5 bases from J, leaving 6 bases between. The CDR3 reads CASSEQATGELFF. The CDR3, as DNA: TGTGCCAGCAGTGAACAGGCAACCGGGGAGCTGTTTTTT.

The chain employs TRBV7-3 and TRBJ1-2; no firm D call. Looked up from germline, CDR1 is SGHTA and CDR2 is FQGTGA. This CDR3 is 12 amino acids long. Trimming pared 5 bases from V and 6 bases from J, leaving 10 bases between. The CDR3 bases are TGTGCCAGCAGCCGGGCGTTAGATGGCTACACCTTC. The encoded protein is CASSRALDGYTF.

Concerning this clonotype itself: No conserved phenylalanine or tryptophan ends this CDR3, so it is likely a read error. It is unclear where the CDR3 begins or ends on the DNA, so no DNA is shown, and the CDR3 is as TCRdb lists it. The chain couples TRBV20-1 to TRBJ2-7; TRBD2 is the table's D call and was not checked against the DNA. The CDR3 length is 16 residues, termini included. The V gene's germline CDR1 is DFQATT and CDR2 SNEGSKA (reference sequence). Here the CDR3 reads CSASPRGEVKGLAGVH.

The sample holds a few counts of this clonotype. The chain is built from TRBV12-3 or TRBV12-4 and TRBJ1-2; D gene ambiguous. There are 14 residues in the CDR3. Trimming left V 7 bases short and J 4 bases short, with 16 bases between. CDR3 in DNA: TGTGCCAGCACCCCCTCAGACGGTGGCTATGGCTACACCTTC. As protein: CASTPSDGGYGYTF.

This clonotype was counted only a few times. The chain combines TRBV20-1 with TRBJ2-5, with unresolved D. Germline CDR1 reads DFQATT; CDR2 reads SNEGSKA (reference sequence). There are 13 residues in the CDR3. V shed 6 bases and J shed 2 bases, with 13 bases lying between them. As DNA, the CDR3 is TGCAGTGCCGACGGACGGCTGCAAGAGACCCAGTACTTC. Its translation is CSADGRLQETQYF.

This clonotype was observed at least ten times. V and J are TRBV4-2 and TRBJ2-1; D is tentatively TRBD1 or TRBD2 (5 bases each). This CDR3 region has 17 residues. Germline assignment: CDR1 LGHNA and CDR2 YNFKEQ. With 1 base removed from V and 5 bases from J, the gap between germline ends came to 18 bases. The CDR3: CASSQAGFGAQDNEQFF. DNA for the CDR3: TGTGCCAGCAGCCAAGCGGGATTCGGGGCGCAGGACAATGAGCAGTTCTTC.

This clonotype was detected only a few times. The chain couples TRBV7-3 to TRBJ1-1; tentative D call: TRBD1 (5 bases). Germline CDR1 SGHTA, CDR2 FQGTGA. CDR3 length: 14 residues. Trimming cost V 5 bases and J 4 bases, with 14 bases left between them. CDR3 bases: TGTGCCAGCAGCCTTACTGGGGCTGGCACTGAAGCTTTCTTT. Translated, it gives CASSLTGAGTEAFF.

Only a few counts were recorded for this clonotype. This sequence joins TRBV20-1 and TRBJ2-3; D is possibly TRBD1 (6 bases). The V end was cut by 6 bases, the J end by 1 base, with 11 bases between. Germline CDR1 and CDR2: DFQATT and SNEGSKA (reference sequence). The CDR3 loop spans 13 amino acids. CDR3 bases: TGCAGTGCCGTCACAGGGCGCACAGATACGCAGTATTTT. Protein sequence: CSAVTGRTDTQYF.

The chain joins TRBV20-1 to TRBJ2-3; tentatively, D is TRBD1 (6 bases). This CDR3 spans 14 amino acids. Per germline, CDR1 DFQATT and CDR2 SNEGSKA (reference sequence). Trimming removed 6 bases at V and 0 bases at J, with 13 bases between. The CDR3 DNA reads TGCAGTGCCGGGCACAGGGCTAGCACAGATACGCAGTATTTT. Translated, it gives CSAGHRASTDTQYF.

The sample holds a few counts of this clonotype. The V call is TRBV29-1, the J call TRBJ2-1, with 7 bases that match TRBD1. This CDR3 is built from 16 residues. Trimming took 6 bases from V and 9 from J; bases not matched to a gene: 20. CDR1 is SQVTM and CDR2 is ANQGSEA in the germline V gene. The CDR3 DNA is TGCAGCGTCGGACACCCGATCGTACAGGGGACGGGTGAGCAGTTCTTC. Its protein product is CSVGHPIVQGTGEQFF.

This clonotype was seen ten or more times. This chain joins TRBV27 and TRBJ2-1, with D hard to call. Germline CDR1 is MNHEY and CDR2 is SMNVEV (reference sequence). V shed 3 bases and J shed 6 bases, with 6 bases lying between them. CDR3 length equals 12 residues. Here the CDR3 reads CASSFTSNEQFF. The CDR3 bases are TGTGCCAGCAGTTTCACCTCCAATGAGCAGTTCTTC.

The rearrangement links TRBV6-1 to TRBJ2-3; TRBD2 matches at 9 bases. Germline V gene sequence: CDR1 MNHNS, CDR2 SASEGT. This CDR3 region has 16 residues. With 6 bases clipped from V and 6 bases from J, the junction kept 13 bases outside the gene matches. The CDR3 sequence: CASRTPAGTSRDTQYF. CDR3 nucleotide sequence: TGTGCCAGCAGGACTCCAGCCGGGACTAGCCGTGATACGCAGTATTTT.

V gene TRBV28 combines with J gene TRBJ1-1; 9 nucleotides agree with TRBD1. J was trimmed by 5 bases and V by 4 bases; bases with no gene match: 11. Germline CDR1 reads MDHEN; CDR2 reads SYDVKM. This CDR3 contains 16 residues. The CDR3 DNA reads TGTGCCAGCAGTTCCCGGGACAGGGCTCGGCGGACTGAAGCTTTCTTT. Translated, it gives CASSSRDRARRTEAFF.

This clonotype has at least ten counts. This chain joins TRBV29-1 and TRBJ1-2; D gene ambiguous. Trimming removed 8 bases at V and 0 bases at J, with 22 bases between. The CDR3 is 16 residues long. Germline assignment: CDR1 SQVTM and CDR2 ANQGSEA. CDR3 DNA sequence: TGCAGCACCCCTCGAGGTCAGACGGAAGCTAACTATGGCTACACCTTC. The encoded protein is CSTPRGQTEANYGYTF.